These 30 T cell receptor beta chains came from one sample sequenced in a study of neurological immune-mediated disorders (dated by TCRdb to the late 2010s). Preparation of the library involved 5' RACE. Sequencing instrument: Illumina HiSeq 2500. The public reads were reanalyzed by TCRdb: fastp trimming at Q25, MiXCR alignment, in-frame beta chains only. Rows with one shared CDR3 protein collapse into an entry with the most common genes and DNA. In this sample the table shows roughly 89,000 distinct CDR3 sequences, around 2.6% of which occur a single time. The top ten constitute 1.1% of the sample. Sequenced material: PBMCs. The origin of the receptors is a woman aged 30 to 39 with multiple sclerosis.

The sample holds many counts of this clonotype. This sequence joins TRBV20-1 and TRBJ2-3; 13 nucleotides agree with TRBD2. Germline V gene data show CDR1 as DFQATT and CDR2 as SNEGSKA (reference sequence). J gave up 6 bases and V 3 bases, and 6 bases lay outside the gene matches. The CDR3 is made up of 15 amino acids. The CDR3 nucleotides are TGCAGTGCTAGGGCGACTAGCGGGGGGACGGATACGCAGTATTTT. Its protein product is CSARATSGGTDTQYF.

This clonotype was counted many times. The rearrangement uses TRBV10-3 and TRBJ2-5; 11 positions agree with TRBD1. The CDR3 has 13 amino acids. The ends lost 6 bases at V and 4 bases at J; junction bases unmatched: 1. CDR1 ENHRY and CDR2 SYGVKD come from the germline V gene. The CDR3 region is CAISGQGAETQYF. CDR3 nucleotides: TGTGCCATCAGCGGACAGGGGGCAGAGACCCAGTACTTC.

The V call is TRBV4-1, the J call TRBJ2-1; D not certain. V was cut by 3 bases and J by 10 bases, with 10 bases left in between. This CDR3 spans 12 amino acids. Germline-derived CDR1 and CDR2 are MGHRA and YSYEKL. CDR3: CASSQELGEQFF. DNA of the CDR3: TGCGCCAGCAGCCAGGAGTTGGGGGAGCAGTTCTTC.

This clonotype was observed many times. The chain combines TRBV15 with TRBJ2-5; D is unclear. The CDR3 is 15 residues long. V shed 0 bases and J shed 2 bases, with 10 bases lying between them. Germline-derived CDR1 and CDR2 are LNHNV and YYDKDF (reference sequence). The CDR3 loop is CATSRDGVSQETQYF. In DNA form, the CDR3 reads TGTGCCACCAGCAGAGACGGCGTTTCACAAGAGACCCAGTACTTC.

At least ten counts were recorded for this clonotype. This chain links TRBV20-1 with TRBJ2-3; no definite D call. V shed 7 bases and J shed 6 bases, with 8 bases lying between them. CDR1 is DFQATT and CDR2 is SNEGSKA in the germline V gene (reference sequence). The CDR3 length is 10 residues. DNA of the CDR3: TGCAGTGTGGGCATGGATACGCAGTATTTT. Translation gives CSVGMDTQYF.

This clonotype was observed a few times. A much larger clone is a single base away; this may be a read error. The chain combines TRBV7-9 with TRBJ1-1, with D possibly TRBD1 on 5 matching bases. Per the germline V gene, CDR1 is SEHNR and CDR2 is FQNEAQ (reference sequence). The CDR3 is made up of 12 amino acids. Here the CDR3 reads CASGKGNIEAFF. The CDR3 coding sequence is TGTGCCAGCGGGAAGGGGAACATTGAAGCTTTCTTT.

This clonotype showed up many times. The chain is built from TRBV10-3 and TRBJ2-7, with 7 positions matching TRBD1. The V and J ends lost 10 bases and 1 base, in that order; junction bases with no gene match: 4. The germline CDR1 and CDR2 sequences are ENHRY and SYGVKD. This CDR3 region has 12 residues. CDR3 sequence: CATRQGSYEQYF. CDR3 DNA: TGTGCCACGCGACAGGGATCCTACGAGCAGTACTTC.

This clonotype was detected many times. The chain employs TRBV2 and TRBJ2-1; TRBD2 matches 12 bases. J lost 4 bases, V lost 6 bases, and 4 bases had no gene match. Germline loops: CDR1 SNHLY, CDR2 FYNNEI. CDR3 size: 15 residues. CDR3 DNA: TGTGCCAGCAGATTGGGACTAGCGGGTTACAATGAGCAGTTCTTC. This encodes CASRLGLAGYNEQFF.

This clonotype was recorded many times. The chain is built from TRBV5-1 and TRBJ1-1; unclear D gene. V dropped 4 bases and J dropped 0 bases, with 7 bases sitting between them. Germline V CDR1 and CDR2: SGHRS, YFSETQ. The CDR3 runs to 13 residues. This CDR3 is CASSTFMNTEAFF. For the CDR3, the DNA is TGCGCCAGCAGCACCTTTATGAACACTGAAGCTTTCTTT.

This clonotype was seen many times. The chain employs TRBV20-1 and TRBJ2-7; tentatively, D is TRBD2 (6 bases). The CDR3 contains 15 residues. Trimming took off 0 bases at V and 3 bases at J, with 15 bases between the two ends. From germline, CDR1 is DFQATT and CDR2 SNEGSKA (reference sequence). CDR3 protein: CSARDRVAAHYEQYF. In nucleotides, the CDR3 is TGCAGTGCTAGAGATCGGGTAGCGGCCCACTACGAGCAGTACTTC.

This clonotype showed up many times. This sequence joins TRBV10-2 and TRBJ1-1; D is perhaps TRBD1 (6 bases). This CDR3 spans 15 amino acids. Trimming stripped 0 bases from V and 2 bases from J, with 10 bases between. The germline CDR1 and CDR2 sequences are WSHSY and SAAADI. CDR3 residues: CASSESVRGNTEAFF. The CDR3 DNA sequence: TGCGCCAGCAGTGAGTCTGTCAGGGGTAACACTGAAGCTTTCTTT.

There are many counts of this clonotype. V is TRBV5-1 and J is TRBJ2-1, with 13 bases aligning to TRBD2. This CDR3 has 18 amino acids. Germline trimming cut 0 bases from V and 8 bases from J; bases unmatched to any gene: 11. Germline loops: CDR1 SGHRS, CDR2 YFSETQ. CDR3 sequence: CASSLAPGLAGVGDEQFF. CDR3 DNA sequence: TGCGCCAGCAGCTTGGCCCCCGGACTAGCGGGAGTTGGGGATGAGCAGTTCTTC.

In regard to this clonotype: One base away lies a much larger clone, so this may be a sequencing read error. The chain joins TRBV11-2 to TRBJ2-7; 9 bases map to TRBD1. Per the germline V gene, CDR1 is SGHAT and CDR2 is FQNNGV. This CDR3 comprises 12 residues. The DNA for the CDR3 is TGTGCCAGCAGCTCGGACAGGGGCGAGCAGCACTTC. It specifies CASSSDRGEQHF.

This clonotype was detected ten times or more. CDR3 DNA: TGCAGTGCCCGGTCTTCGTGGGTAGCAGATACGCAGTATTTT. Translated, it gives CSARSSWVADTQYF. The genes are TRBV20-1 and TRBJ2-3, with D unresolved. Trimming stripped 6 bases from V and 4 bases from J, with 17 bases between. CDR3 length: 14 amino acids. Germline CDR1 is DFQATT and CDR2 is SNEGSKA (reference sequence).

This clonotype was counted at least ten times. The chain combines TRBV6-1 with TRBJ1-3, with TRBD1 identical over 11 bases. Trimming removed 8 bases from V and 7 bases from J; junction bases left unmatched: 7. CDR1 is MNHNS, CDR2 SASEGT, per germline. The CDR3 covers 14 residues. For the CDR3, the DNA is TGTGCCAGCTCTCCGGGACAGGGGGACAACACCATATATTTT. It specifies CASSPGQGDNTIYF.

This clonotype was seen repeatedly, ten times or more. V and J are TRBV7-9 and TRBJ2-2; D unclear. Germline CDR1 reads SEHNR; CDR2 reads FQNEAQ (reference sequence). The V end lost 10 bases, the J end lost 2 bases, and 17 bases lay between the germline ends. The CDR3 sequence is 15 residues long. The CDR3 spells CATQTARRNTGELFF. The CDR3 nucleotides read TGTGCCACCCAAACTGCTCGGAGAAACACCGGGGAGCTGTTTTTT.

This clonotype was seen ten or more times. The chain couples TRBV5-6 to TRBJ1-1; no clear D gene. This CDR3 has 12 residues. Germline values: CDR1 SGHDT, CDR2 YYEEEE. V lost 4 bases and J lost 1, with 5 bases in between. The CDR3 protein is CASSLPNTEAFF. The CDR3 DNA follows: TGTGCCAGCAGCCTCCCGAACACTGAAGCTTTCTTT. Using reference TRBV5-6 and TRBJ1-1 for the parts outside the CDR3, the full variable domain is DAGVTQSPTHLIKTRGQQVTLRCSPKSGHDTVSWYQQALGQGPQFIFQYYEEEERQRGNFPDRFSGHQFPNYSSELNVNALLLGDSALYLCASSLPNTEAFFGQGTRLTVV.

This clonotype occurred many times. The chain employs TRBV24-1 and TRBJ1-5; 10 positions match TRBD1. Trimming cost V 9 bases and J 3 bases; bases outside gene matches: 4. CDR1 is KGHDR, CDR2 SFDVKD, per germline. The CDR3 loop spans 14 amino acids. Here the CDR3 reads CATRGTGDNQPQHF. CDR3 nucleotide sequence: TGTGCCACCCGCGGGACAGGGGACAATCAGCCCCAGCATTTT.

This clonotype was observed many times. The V and J genes are TRBV10-3 and TRBJ2-1; possible D gene TRBD2, 6 bases. The CDR3 runs to 16 residues. Germline V gives CDR1 ENHRY, CDR2 SYGVKD. V lost 6 bases, J lost 0 bases, and 15 bases lay in between. The CDR3 nucleotides read TGTGCCATCAGCTACTTAGTCGGGAGCTCCTACAATGAGCAGTTCTTC. As protein: CAISYLVGSSYNEQFF.

Many counts were recorded for this clonotype. The rearrangement joins TRBV20-1 to TRBJ2-5; TRBD1 matches at 9 bases. V dropped 1 base and J dropped 7; count of bases not matched to a gene: 10. The CDR3 is 15 residues long. Germline V lookup: CDR1 DFQATT, CDR2 SNEGSKA (reference sequence). The CDR3 DNA sequence: TGCAGTGCTAGAGTGGGACAGGGAAGTAAGGGGACCCAGTACTTC. It is translated as CSARVGQGSKGTQYF.

This clonotype came up many times. The rearrangement links TRBV7-8 to TRBJ1-1; D is unclear. This CDR3 is 16 amino acids long. The germline V gene has CDR1 SGHVS and CDR2 FQNEAQ. With 3 bases removed from V and 1 base from J, the gap between germline ends came to 15 bases. The CDR3 loop reads CASSFPGQPGNTEAFF. The CDR3 DNA follows: TGTGCCAGCAGCTTCCCAGGCCAACCGGGGAACACTGAAGCTTTCTTT.

Ten or more counts support this clonotype. The chain carries TRBV24-1 and TRBJ1-2; D is ambiguous. CDR1 KGHDR and CDR2 SFDVKD come from the germline V gene. The V end was cut by 4 bases, the J end by 1 base, with 9 bases between. The CDR3 totals 14 residues. The CDR3 DNA is TGTGCCACCAGTGAGGGCGGAGTTAACTATGGCTACACCTTC. It encodes CATSEGGVNYGYTF.

This clonotype showed up many times. V is TRBV5-4 and J is TRBJ2-1; 9 bases map to TRBD2. J gave up 4 bases and V 6 bases, and 17 bases lay outside the gene matches. This CDR3 region has 18 residues. The V gene's germline CDR1 is SGHNT and CDR2 YYREEE (reference sequence). The CDR3 protein is CASTATGTSLDPYNEQFF. The CDR3 DNA sequence: TGTGCCAGCACCGCCACCGGGACTAGCCTTGATCCTTACAATGAGCAGTTCTTC. Supplemented by reference TRBV5-4 and TRBJ2-1, the full variable domain reads ETGVTQSPTHLIKTRGQQVTLRCSSQSGHNTVSWYQQALGQGPQFIFQYYREEENGRGNFPPRFSGLQFPNYSSELNVNALELDDSALYLCASTATGTSLDPYNEQFFGPGTRLTVL.

This clonotype was found many times. V usage is TRBV6-6 and J usage is TRBJ2-4, with a tentative D call TRBD2 (5 bases). Germline CDR1 is MNHNY and CDR2 is SVGAGI (reference sequence). The germline V and J ends were trimmed by 2 bases and 2 bases, with 13 bases remaining between them. The CDR3 loop spans 16 amino acids. The CDR3 sequence: CASSYREPASKNIQYF. In DNA, the CDR3 is TGTGCCAGCAGTTACCGGGAACCCGCTTCCAAAAACATTCAGTACTTC.

This clonotype was seen repeatedly, ten times or more. As DNA, the CDR3 is TGTGCCAGCAGGGACATGGCCAACGTCCTGACTTTC. The encoded protein is CASRDMANVLTF. The chain has TRBV6-2 or TRBV6-3 and TRBJ2-6, with D perhaps matching TRBD1 (5 bases). CDR1 is MNHEY, CDR2 SVGEGT, per germline. The CDR3 extends over 12 amino acids. V lost 6 bases, J lost 6 bases, and 6 bases lay in between.

This clonotype has at least ten counts. The rearrangement joins TRBV29-1 to TRBJ2-1; 14 bases are shared with TRBD2. Germline CDR1 and CDR2: SQVTM and ANQGSEA. The CDR3 spans 19 residues. The CDR3 DNA sequence: TGCAGTTTTGGGTCCTTGACTAGCGGGAGGGCCCTCTTTGGCAATGAGCAGTTCTTC. Amino acid sequence: CSFGSLTSGRALFGNEQFF.

In its sample, this clonotype was seen many times. The chain combines TRBV24-1 with TRBJ2-1; D may be TRBD2 (7 bases). Germline loops: CDR1 KGHDR, CDR2 SFDVKD. The CDR3 runs 16 residues. Deletions cut 3 bases from V and 9 bases from J, with 20 bases between. DNA for the CDR3: TGTGCCACCAGTGATAAGAGGGGGGAGGGGTTCCCTGAGCAGTTCTTC. Translating gives CATSDKRGEGFPEQFF.

This clonotype has a count of ten or more. The V gene is TRBV20-1, the J gene TRBJ2-2; TRBD2 aligns across 8 bases. This CDR3 spans 14 amino acids. The germline gives CDR1 DFQATT, CDR2 SNEGSKA (reference sequence). V dropped 5 bases and J dropped 0; count of bases not matched to a gene: 2. The CDR3 reads CSAGSGANTGELFF. The CDR3 coding sequence is TGCAGTGCTGGTAGCGGGGCGAACACCGGGGAGCTGTTTTTT.

This clonotype was detected ten times or more. The chain links TRBV7-9 to TRBJ2-1; D call uncertain. V shed 4 bases and J shed 10 bases, with 17 bases lying between them. CDR3 length: 14 amino acids. CDR1 is SEHNR, CDR2 FQNEAQ, per germline (reference sequence). The CDR3 loop reads CASSSSPAMSEQFF. Written as DNA, the CDR3 is TGTGCCAGCAGCTCCTCTCCCGCAATGAGCGAGCAGTTCTTC.

This clonotype was observed many times. The gene calls are TRBV3-1 and TRBJ2-5; 12 nucleotides align to TRBD2. This CDR3 spans 15 amino acids. Germline CDR1 and CDR2: LGHDT and YNNKEL (reference sequence). Trimming at V came to 3 bases and at J to 4 bases, leaving 3 bases not matched to a gene. CDR3 bases: TGTGCCAGCAGCCACGTGACTAGCGGGAGAGAGACCCAGTACTTC. Its translation is CASSHVTSGRETQYF.